This T cell receptor (beta chain) is drawn from a study of T cell responses to AZD1222 COVID-19 vaccine. Study in general: Pooled samples include second doses given at about 4 or 12 weeks. Broader study findings: Samples come after the peak T cell response, not at day 14.

Remarks on this clone: Its antigen remains unidentified.

TCRdb keeps only in-frame clones here, not all; method: immunoSEQ multiplex PCR. The table lists around 84,000 clones, 80% to 90% of them singletons, with roughly 32% in the top ten. Germline CDR1 reads SGHTA; CDR2 reads FQGTGA. The CDR3 consists of 12 residues. Trimming removed 6 bases at V and 2 bases at J, with 6 bases between. The material sequenced was peripheral blood, taken on day 0 of AZD1222 vaccination. V is TRBV7-3 and J is TRBJ2-3, with unresolved D. The source is an adult in good health. The chain's CDR3 is CASSQSTDTQYF. The CDR3 region has the DNA TGTGCCAGCAGTCAATCCACAGATACGCAGTATTTT.